A single sample gave rise to the 30 T cell receptor beta chains below, sequenced in a study of regulatory T cells in long-lasting Graves disease. The time point denotes: newly diagnosed GD, antithyroid drugs for less than 3 months. RNA from PBMCs was the source of the TCR library. Arm-PCR with iRepertoire HTBI primers amplified the CDR3 regions for these TCR beta libraries. A single record per CDR3 protein comes from TCRdb applying MiXCR to the multiplex PCR reads. The sample carries some 250,000 distinct CDR3 sequences, 20% recorded once. The sample was peripheral blood mononuclear cells (PBMCs), taken at new diagnosis, from a patient treated with antithyroid drugs. The receptors derive from a female donor with Graves disease.

This clonotype was picked up many times. This sequence joins TRBV18 and TRBJ2-2, with a weak D call TRBD1 (6 bases). The CDR3 runs to 15 residues. V shed 3 bases and J shed 1 base, with 9 bases lying between them. Germline V lookup: CDR1 KGHSH, CDR2 LQKENI. This CDR3 reads CASSPRTENTGELFF. CDR3 DNA: TGTGCCAGCTCACCCCGGACAGAGAACACCGGGGAGCTGTTTTTT. Looking up the rest from reference TRBV18 and TRBJ2-2 gives the full variable domain: NAGVMQNPRHLVRRRGQEARLRCSPMKGHSHVYWYRQLPEEGLKFMVYLQKENIIDESGMPKERFSAEFPKEGPSILRIQQVVRGDSAAYFCASSPRTENTGELFFGEGSRLTVL.

This clonotype was picked up many times. V is TRBV5-6 and J is TRBJ2-3; 7 bases are shared with TRBD1. CDR3 length: 15 amino acids. CDR1 SGHDT and CDR2 YYEEEE come from the germline V gene. V lost 5 bases, J lost 5 bases, and 11 bases stayed unmatched. CDR3 amino acids: CASSNRGMIGDTQYF. CDR3 DNA: TGTGCCAGCAGTAACAGGGGTATGATTGGAGATACGCAGTATTTT.

This clonotype was found a few times. A much larger clone lies a single base off, so this may be a read error. This chain connects TRBV14 to TRBJ1-1; 12 nucleotides line up with TRBD1. Trimming cost V 1 base and J 3 bases; bases outside gene matches: 9. CDR1 is SGHDN and CDR2 is FVKESK in the germline V gene. This CDR3 region has 18 residues. The CDR3, as DNA: TGTGCCAGCAGCCAAGTGGGATGGGGACAGGGGGCACACACTGAAGCTTTCTTT. It encodes CASSQVGWGQGAHTEAFF. Complete variable domain (other parts from reference TRBV14 and TRBJ1-1): EAGVTQFPSHSVIEKGQTVTLRCDPISGHDNLYWYRRVMGKEIKFLLHFVKESKQDESGMPNNRFLAERTGGTYSTLKVQPAELEDSGVYFCASSQVGWGQGAHTEAFFGQGTRLTVV.

This clonotype has just a few counts. This rearrangement joins TRBV19 to TRBJ2-3, with D perhaps being TRBD1 or TRBD2 (5 bases each). V shed 5 bases and J shed 2 bases, with 14 bases lying between them. CDR3 length: 15 residues. Germline V CDR1 and CDR2: LNHDA, SQIVND (reference sequence). CDR3 region: CASSQRDGYTDTQYF. The CDR3 nucleotides read TGTGCCAGTAGTCAACGGGACGGCTACACAGATACGCAGTATTTT. Filled out from reference TRBV19 and TRBJ2-3, the complete variable domain reads DGGITQSPKYLFRKEGQNVTLSCEQNLNHDAMYWYRQDPGQGLRLIYYSQIVNDFQKGDIAEGYSVSREKKESFPLTVTSAQKNPTAFYLCASSQRDGYTDTQYFGPGTRLTVL.

Concerning this clonotype: A much larger clone is a single base away; this may be a read error. The chain uses TRBV19 and TRBJ2-3; 9 bases align to TRBD2. Germline V gene data show CDR1 as LNHDA and CDR2 as SQIVND (reference sequence). The CDR3 extends over 15 amino acids. The CDR3 spells CASSDLAGRTGTQYF. The CDR3 nucleotides read TGTGCCAGTAGTGACCTAGCGGGACGCACAGGTACGCAGTATTTT.

This clonotype was seen repeatedly, ten times or more. J is TRBJ2-1 and V is TRBV20-1; 9 bases match TRBD2. The germline CDR1 and CDR2 sequences are DFQATT and SNEGSKA (reference sequence). The length of the CDR3 is 15 residues. Losses at the gene ends were 5 bases for V and 6 bases for J; bases not matched to a gene: 11. Here the CDR3 reads CSAPNGAGGGNEQFF. In DNA form, the CDR3 reads TGCAGTGCTCCCAACGGAGCGGGAGGTGGCAATGAGCAGTTCTTC.

This clonotype came up many times. The chain combines TRBV10-3 with TRBJ2-1, with D perhaps matching TRBD2 (5 bases). CDR3 size: 12 residues. Germline V gene sequence: CDR1 ENHRY, CDR2 SYGVKD. V lost 7 bases to trimming and J lost 5 bases, with 9 bases between them. The CDR3 coding sequence is TGTGCCATCACTGCGGGCAACAATGAGCAGTTCTTC. It translates to CAITAGNNEQFF.

This clonotype was counted between two and nine times. This may be a read error, as it is one base from a much larger clone. The chain carries TRBV2 and TRBJ2-3; 9 bases match TRBD2. Germline CDR1 and CDR2: SNHLY and FYNNEI. This CDR3 has 15 amino acids. The CDR3 reads CASSLLGTSTGTQYF. CDR3 bases: TGTGCCAGCAGCCTATTGGGGACTAGCACAGGTACGCAGTATTTT.

The gene calls are TRBV7-2 and TRBJ2-1, with TRBD1 matching over 7 bases. The CDR3 length is 12 residues. Germline CDR1 is SGHTA and CDR2 is FQGNSA. The ends lost 5 bases at V and 12 bases at J; junction bases unmatched: 7. CDR3 nucleotide sequence: TGTGCCAGCAGCCGACAGGGTCTTGCGCAGTTCTTC. Its translation is CASSRQGLAQFF.

This clonotype was seen many times. This rearrangement joins TRBV5-1 to TRBJ2-3; 15 bases line up with TRBD2. The V gene end was trimmed by 2 bases and the J gene end by 4 bases; junction bases not matched to a gene: 2. CDR1 is SGHRS and CDR2 is YFSETQ in the germline V gene. This CDR3 spans 16 amino acids. CDR3 nucleotides: TGCGCCAGCAGCTTTGGGACTAGCGGGGGGCCAGATACGCAGTATTTT. Protein product: CASSFGTSGGPDTQYF.

This clonotype was recorded at least ten times. This chain joins TRBV2 and TRBJ1-5; 7 bases are a match to TRBD1. V trimming: 5 bases; J trimming: 0 bases; junction bases outside the gene matches: 4. Germline-derived CDR1 and CDR2 are SNHLY and FYNNEI. CDR3 length equals 15 residues. CDR3 protein: CASSTGEYSNQPQHF. CDR3 DNA: TGTGCCAGCAGTACAGGGGAATATAGCAATCAGCCCCAGCATTTT.

The rearrangement uses TRBV18 and TRBJ2-5, with D tentatively TRBD1 or TRBD2 (6 bases each). This CDR3 has 15 residues. The V gene lost 3 bases and the J gene lost 6 bases, with 17 bases spanning the gap. Germline values: CDR1 KGHSH, CDR2 LQKENI. The CDR3 region has the DNA TGTGCCAGCTCACCGGCAACCCGGGGGCCCCAGACCCAGTACTTC. Residues: CASSPATRGPQTQYF.

Ten or more counts support this clonotype. V usage is TRBV6-5 and J usage is TRBJ2-7, with D tentatively TRBD1 (6 bases). The CDR3 covers 15 residues. The germline gives CDR1 MNHEY, CDR2 SVGAGI. V was shortened by 1 base and J by 5 bases, with 15 bases between the two germline ends. The CDR3 DNA sequence: TGTGCCAGCAGTTACTGGATGGGGGCGCAGAACGAGCAGTACTTC. It specifies CASSYWMGAQNEQYF.

The table lists this clonotype with a few counts. This rearrangement joins TRBV6-2 or TRBV6-3 to TRBJ2-2; D gene unclear. The CDR3 is 14 residues long. The germline gives CDR1 MNHEY, CDR2 SVGEGT. Trimming removed 0 bases from V and 6 bases from J, with 8 bases in between. Written as DNA, the CDR3 is TGTGCCAGCAGTTACTCGACCCAGCCCGGGGAGCTGTTTTTT. This encodes CASSYSTQPGELFF.

Notes on this clonotype: A read error may be the cause here, since a much bigger clone is one base away. V usage is TRBV6-1 and J usage is TRBJ2-7; D is ambiguous. CDR3 length equals 16 residues. Germline V gene lookup returns CDR1 MNHNS and CDR2 SASEGT. Trimming took off 6 bases at V and 4 bases at J, with 22 bases between the two ends. The CDR3 sequence: CASSPKSFPNGYEQYF. Here the CDR3 DNA reads TGTGCCAGCAGCCCGAAAAGTTTTCCTAATGGTTACGAGCAGTACTTC.

This chain connects TRBV3-1 to TRBJ1-2; a possible D gene is TRBD1 (5 bases). Germline V gives CDR1 LGHDT, CDR2 YNNKEL (reference sequence). This CDR3 region has 15 residues. V lost 1 base, J lost 4 bases, and 13 bases lay in between. DNA for the CDR3: TGTGCCAGCAGCCAAGTCAGGGCCCAGGGCTATGGCTACACCTTC. Translated, it gives CASSQVRAQGYGYTF.

Ten or more counts support this clonotype. The chain uses TRBV27 and TRBJ2-1; no clear D gene. V lost 1 base to trimming and J lost 8 bases, with 15 bases between them. Germline V gives CDR1 MNHEY, CDR2 SMNVEV (reference sequence). The CDR3 is made up of 15 amino acids. CDR3 amino acids: CASSLFSGQIDEQFF. The CDR3 DNA follows: TGTGCCAGCAGTTTATTTTCTGGCCAGATCGATGAGCAGTTCTTC.

The sample holds a few counts of this clonotype. This chain uses TRBV18 with TRBJ2-2, with 7 bases matching TRBD2. J was trimmed by 0 bases and V by 4 bases; bases with no gene match: 8. The CDR3 runs 17 residues. Germline V gene data show CDR1 as KGHSH and CDR2 as LQKENI. This CDR3 reads CASSRRALAANTGELFF. The DNA of the CDR3 is TGTGCCAGCTCACGCCGAGCGCTAGCGGCGAACACCGGGGAGCTGTTTTTT.

This clonotype was found many times. The chain employs TRBV29-1 and TRBJ2-3, with a possible D match to TRBD1 (5 bases). The CDR3 sequence is 14 residues long. Trimming shortened V by 4 bases and J by 2 bases, and 13 bases separated the two germline ends. In germline, CDR1 is SQVTM, CDR2 ANQGSEA. The chain's CDR3 is CSVGLAGNTDTQYF. The CDR3 DNA reads as TGCAGCGTTGGCTTGGCAGGGAACACAGATACGCAGTATTTT.

The chain employs TRBV6-2 or TRBV6-3 and TRBJ1-1, with D unresolved. Germline CDR1 and CDR2: MNHEY and SVGEGT. Trimming took off 6 bases at V and 5 bases at J, with 19 bases between the two ends. The CDR3 is made up of 15 amino acids. This CDR3 reads CASRLIGSRGTEAFF. In DNA, the CDR3 is TGTGCCAGCAGACTAATCGGGTCCCGCGGGACTGAAGCTTTCTTT.

V and J are TRBV11-2 and TRBJ2-7; 9 positions agree with TRBD1. This CDR3 has 15 amino acids. Per the germline V gene, CDR1 is SGHAT and CDR2 is FQNNGV. Trimming removed 3 bases from V and 3 bases from J; junction bases left unmatched: 6. This CDR3 reads CASSFPGQGIYEQYF. The CDR3 DNA reads as TGTGCCAGCAGCTTTCCGGGACAGGGTATCTACGAGCAGTACTTC.

The genes are TRBV7-3 and TRBJ1-3, with D uncertain. Germline V gives CDR1 SGHTA, CDR2 FQGTGA. The CDR3 is made up of 16 amino acids. Trimming took off 2 bases at V and 0 bases at J, with 11 bases between the two ends. This CDR3 reads CASSLGAAGSGNTIYF. The CDR3 DNA reads TGTGCCAGCAGCTTAGGAGCAGCGGGCTCTGGAAACACCATATATTTT.

In this sample, this clonotype turned up many times. V and J are TRBV15 and TRBJ1-2; possibly TRBD1 for D (5 bases). V was clipped by 6 bases and J by 2 bases, with 19 bases between them. In germline, CDR1 is LNHNV, CDR2 YYDKDF (reference sequence). The CDR3 is 16 residues long. CDR3 loop: CATSEGPQGTNYGYTF. CDR3 nucleotide sequence: TGTGCCACCAGTGAGGGCCCCCAGGGAACCAACTATGGCTACACCTTC.

This clonotype was counted only a few times. The chain couples TRBV20-1 to TRBJ2-2, with D perhaps matching TRBD1 or TRBD2 (6 bases each). The CDR3 is 16 residues long. Per the germline V gene, CDR1 is DFQATT and CDR2 is SNEGSKA (reference sequence). CDR3 loop: CSATPTGATNTGELFF. For the CDR3, the DNA is TGCAGCGCCACGCCCACGGGGGCCACGAACACCGGGGAGCTGTTTTTT.

The table lists this clonotype with many counts. The chain uses TRBV7-2 and TRBJ2-4, with 9 bases that match TRBD1. The CDR3 consists of 17 residues. The germline V gene encodes CDR1 SGHTA and CDR2 FQGNSA. With 1 base clipped from V and 6 bases from J, the junction kept 10 bases outside the gene matches. The CDR3 is CASSLVPGTGRVNIQYF. The CDR3 coding sequence is TGTGCCAGCAGCTTAGTCCCCGGGACAGGGAGGGTAAACATTCAGTACTTC.

This clonotype was recorded at least ten times. V and J are TRBV11-2 and TRBJ1-2, with unresolved D. Per the germline V gene, CDR1 is SGHAT and CDR2 is FQNNGV. V gave up 7 bases and J gave up 8 bases, with 20 bases separating them. This CDR3 is built from 14 residues. The chain's CDR3 is CASTPTRLAGGYTF. CDR3 nucleotides: TGTGCCAGCACCCCGACTCGGTTGGCGGGCGGCTACACCTTC.

This clonotype has at least ten counts. The junction departs from the called germline gene at one end, perhaps through a read error. This chain uses TRBV5-1 with TRBJ2-1; no definite D call. The germline V gene has CDR1 SGHRS and CDR2 YFSETQ. The CDR3 contains 15 residues. The DNA of the CDR3 is TGCGCCAGCAGCTTCTCTGCTTTATCCTACAATGAGCGGTTCTTC. The encoded protein is CASSFSALSYNERFF.

This clonotype was seen many times. Germline and junction disagree at one end, which may indicate a read error. The V and J genes are TRBV5-1 and TRBJ1-5, with TRBD1 matching 11 bases. Germline loops: CDR1 SGHRS, CDR2 YFSETQ. The CDR3 consists of 14 residues. The DNA for the CDR3 is TGTGCCAGCAGCCTGGGACAGGGGGACCAGCCCCAGCATTTT. Protein product: CASSLGQGDQPQHF.

In this sample, this clonotype turned up a few times. A much larger clone lies one base from this, so it may be a read error. The J gene is TRBJ2-7, the V gene TRBV7-6; D not certain. CDR3 size: 15 residues. Looked up from germline, CDR1 is SGHVS and CDR2 is FNYEAQ. Trimming removed 1 base at V and 6 bases at J, with 16 bases between. The CDR3 protein is CASSLGAASTCEQYF. The CDR3 nucleotides read TGTGCCAGCAGCTTAGGGGCGGCTTCCACCTGCGAGCAGTACTTC.

This clonotype was counted many times. This rearrangement joins TRBV5-8 to TRBJ2-5; 9 nucleotides line up with TRBD1. Germline trimming cut 3 bases from V and 2 bases from J; bases unmatched to any gene: 11. Germline V lookup: CDR1 SGHTS, CDR2 YDEGEE. The CDR3 consists of 17 residues. CDR3 nucleotides: TGTGCCAGCAGCTCCGCCCCCGGGACAGGGTTTCAAGAGACCCAGTACTTC. Translation: CASSSAPGTGFQETQYF.